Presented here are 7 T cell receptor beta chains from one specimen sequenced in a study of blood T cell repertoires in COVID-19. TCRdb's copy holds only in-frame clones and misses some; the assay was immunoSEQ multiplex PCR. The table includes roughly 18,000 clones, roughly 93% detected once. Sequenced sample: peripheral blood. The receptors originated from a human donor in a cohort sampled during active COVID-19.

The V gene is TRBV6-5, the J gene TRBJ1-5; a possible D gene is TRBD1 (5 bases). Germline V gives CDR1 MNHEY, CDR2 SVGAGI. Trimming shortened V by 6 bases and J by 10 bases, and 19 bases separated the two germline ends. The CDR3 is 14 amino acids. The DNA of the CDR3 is TGTGCCAGCAGACCCGCGTCGGGGGAGCCACCCCAGCATTTT. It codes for CASRPASGEPPQHF.

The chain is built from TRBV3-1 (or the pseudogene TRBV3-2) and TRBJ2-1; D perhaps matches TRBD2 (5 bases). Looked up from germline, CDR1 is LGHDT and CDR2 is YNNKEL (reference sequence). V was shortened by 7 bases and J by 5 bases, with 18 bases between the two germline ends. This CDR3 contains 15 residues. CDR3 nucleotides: TGTGCCAGCAAATGGTGGGAGTTAGGGAACAATGAGCAGTTCTTC. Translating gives CASKWWELGNNEQFF.

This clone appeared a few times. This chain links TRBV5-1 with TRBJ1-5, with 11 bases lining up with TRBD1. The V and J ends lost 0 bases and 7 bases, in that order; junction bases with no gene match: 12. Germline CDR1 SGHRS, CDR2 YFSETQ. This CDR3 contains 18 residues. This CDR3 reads CASSLGPSDRGRWQPQHF. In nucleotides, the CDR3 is TGCGCCAGCAGCTTGGGGCCCTCGGACAGGGGGCGTTGGCAGCCCCAGCATTTT.

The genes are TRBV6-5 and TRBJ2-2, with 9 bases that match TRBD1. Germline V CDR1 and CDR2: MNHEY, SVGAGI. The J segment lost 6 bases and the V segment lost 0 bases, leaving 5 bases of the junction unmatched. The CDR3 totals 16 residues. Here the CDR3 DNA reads TGTGCCAGCAGTTACTCGAGGGACAGGGTGGCCGGGGAGCTGTTTTTT. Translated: CASSYSRDRVAGELFF.

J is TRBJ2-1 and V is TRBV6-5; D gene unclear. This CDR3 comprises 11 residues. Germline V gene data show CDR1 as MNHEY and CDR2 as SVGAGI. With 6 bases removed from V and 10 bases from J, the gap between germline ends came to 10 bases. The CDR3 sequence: CASRTAREQFF. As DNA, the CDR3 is TGTGCCAGCAGAACAGCAAGGGAGCAGTTCTTC.

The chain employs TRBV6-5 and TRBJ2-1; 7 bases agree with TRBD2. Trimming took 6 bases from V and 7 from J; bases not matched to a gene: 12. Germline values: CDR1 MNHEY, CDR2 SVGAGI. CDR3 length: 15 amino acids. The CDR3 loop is CASRPPGLRANEQFF. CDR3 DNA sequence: TGTGCCAGCAGACCCCCGGGACTAAGGGCGAATGAGCAGTTCTTC.

CDR3 in amino acids: CSASRTGNTDTQYF. Here the CDR3 DNA reads TGCAGTGCTAGTCGGACAGGGAACACAGATACGCAGTATTTT. The gene calls are TRBV20-1 and TRBJ2-3, with 8 bases lining up with TRBD1. CDR3 length: 14 residues. Germline loops: CDR1 DFQATT, CDR2 SNEGSKA (reference sequence). Trimming removed 3 bases from V and 2 bases from J; junction bases left unmatched: 4.